Listed below are T cell receptor beta chains from one sample, sequenced in a study of T cells in Graves' hyperthyroidism and ophthalmopathy. TCRdb recomputed calls from the multiplex PCR reads with MiXCR, one row per CDR3 protein. The table has fewer than 300,000 distinct CDR3 sequences, 25% to 30% seen once; the top ten hold about 25%. Specimen: blood. Receptor source: a man aged 35 to 55 with Graves' hyperthyroidism that later progressed to Graves' ophthalmopathy. Each CDR3 is given with its conserved first and last residue. Fields, in order: V gene, D gene, clone size, J gene, CDR3 DNA, CDR3 protein. D genes are given only for firm matches. Expanded clones are given a class, and other clones once, few, many or no size at all.

>TRBV12-3/TRBV12-4|-|-|TRBJ2-5
TGTGCCTTAGGCGGGCAGGGGACGGAAGAGACCCAGTACTTC
CALGGQGTEETQYF
>TRBV12-3/TRBV12-4|-|-|TRBJ2-7
TGTGCCAGCAGTCCCCGTGGGGCCGGGGAGCAGTACTTC
CASSPRGAGEQYF
>TRBV28|TRBD1|-|TRBJ2-7
TGTGCCAGCAGTTCGCCGGGACAGGGTCGCGAGCAGTACTTC
CASSSPGQGREQYF
>TRBV29-1|-|many|TRBJ2-5
TGCAGCGTGGTGAGGTTGGAGGGGTCCGGGCTAGTAGGGGAGACCCAGTACTTC
CSVVRLEGSGLVGETQYF
>TRBV19|TRBD1|-|TRBJ2-7
TGTGCCAGTAGTCACAGGGGCGGTAAGATCGAGCAGTACTTC
CASSHRGGKIEQYF
>TRBV3-1|-|few|TRBJ2-7
TGTGCCAGCAGCCACCAAGCGGATAGTTACGAGCAGTACTTC
CASSHQADSYEQYF
>TRBV6-1|-|many|TRBJ2-7
TGTGCCAGCAGTGAAGAGGGTTTGGGCTACGAGCAGTACTTC
CASSEEGLGYEQYF
>TRBV15|TRBD1|few|TRBJ1-5
TGTGCCACCAGCGTGACAGGGGTGGGGAATAGCAATCAGCCCCAGCATTTT
CATSVTGVGNSNQPQHF
>TRBV2|-|few|TRBJ2-5
TGTGCCAGCAGTGAAGACGCGGCAGGTCAAGCGACCCAGTACTTC
CASSEDAAGQATQYF
>TRBV12-3/TRBV12-4|-|-|TRBJ1-2
TGTGCCAGCAGTTATCAGCCCGTGTCGCTCTATGGCTACACCTTC
CASSYQPVSLYGYTF
>TRBV2|-|many|TRBJ1-1
TGTGCCAGCAGTGAAGATTCTGGGGACTTCGCTGAAGCTTTCTTT
CASSEDSGDFAEAFF
>TRBV7-6|-|many|TRBJ1-2
TGTGCCAGCAGCCTAGACAGGAAATCCAACTATGGCTACACCTTC
CASSLDRKSNYGYTF
>TRBV12-5|-|-|TRBJ2-5
TGTGCTAGTGGTTTGGGAGACGGTCTACAACCCTGGGAGACCCAGTACTTC
CASGLGDGLQPWETQYF
>TRBV7-2|TRBD2|-|TRBJ2-5
TGTGCCAGCAGCTTGGGACTAGCGTTACAAGAGACCCAGTACTTC
CASSLGLALQETQYF
>TRBV11-2|-|many|TRBJ2-3
TGTGCCAGCAGTACGTCCAGTTCGCAGTATTTT
CASSTSSSQYF
>TRBV6-1|-|many|TRBJ2-5
TGTGCCAGCAGTGCGGGGTACCAAGAGACCCAGTACTTC
CASSAGYQETQYF
>TRBV12-3/TRBV12-4|-|once|TRBJ1-5
TGTGCCAGCAGTTTAGCAGGGGCTAGGCGTCAGCCCCAGCATTTT
CASSLAGARRQPQHF
>TRBV12-3/TRBV12-4|-|-|TRBJ1-3
TGTGCCAGCAGTCCGATCTCTGGAAACACCATATATTTT
CASSPISGNTIYF
>TRBV12-3/TRBV12-4|-|-|TRBJ1-2
TGTGCCAGCAGTTTTCGTGGGGGGGGAAAGGGCTATGGCTACACCTTC
CASSFRGGGKGYGYTF
>TRBV14|TRBD1|many|TRBJ1-1
TGTGCCAGCAGCCACCCGGACAGGGGAACTGAAGCTTTCTTT
CASSHPDRGTEAFF
>TRBV19|-|-|TRBJ1-3
TGTGCCTCCCAGGACATGCTGACTGGAAACACCATATATTTT
CASQDMLTGNTIYF
>TRBV4-1|-|-|TRBJ1-5
TGCGCCAGCAAACCCCAGGAAGAAGATAGCAATCAGCCCCAGCATTTT
CASKPQEEDSNQPQHF
>TRBV18|-|few|TRBJ2-6
TGTGCCAGCTCACAACTTCTGGTGACGATGTCGACTGGGGCCAACGTCCTGACTTTC
CASSQLLVTMSTGANVLTF
>TRBV18|-|-|TRBJ2-5
TGTGCCAGCTCACGCAGGGGTGGTCAAGAGACCCAGTACTTC
CASSRRGGQETQYF
>TRBV6-2/TRBV6-3|-|-|TRBJ2-7
TGTGCCAGCAGCCCAGCGCCTAAGACAGGAACCTACGAGCAGTACTTC
CASSPAPKTGTYEQYF
>TRBV18|TRBD1|many|TRBJ1-1
TGTGCCAGCTCACCGACAGGGGTAATCACTGAAGCTTTCTTT
CASSPTGVITEAFF
>TRBV18|-|-|TRBJ1-6
TGTGCCAGCTCACCTGGTCACGAGGAATCACCCCTCCACTTT
CASSPGHEESPLHF